This TCR beta chain was captured by sequencing in a study of CD8+CD57+ T cells in acquired aplastic anemia. TCR beta VDJ and CDR3 profiling used genomic DNA as template. MiXCR, applied by TCRdb to the reads, yields one record per CDR3 protein. Here the sample spans around 180,000 distinct CDR3 sequences, about 60% being singletons. The V and J ends lost 4 bases and 0 bases respectively, with 8 bases between them. The CDR3 has 14 amino acids. CDR1 and CDR2 (germline): LNHNV, YYDKDF (reference sequence). This chain joins TRBV15 and TRBJ2-3; D might be TRBD1 (5 bases). Input material: sorted CD4+, CD8+, or CD8+CD57+ T cells (not recorded which) from PBMCs. The TCR comes from a human donor in good health. The CDR3 nucleotides read TGTGCCACCAGCACAGGGATAAGCACAGATACGCAGTATTTT. This gives the protein CATSTGISTDTQYF. Filled out from reference TRBV15 and TRBJ2-3, the complete variable domain reads DAMVIQNPRYQVTQFGKPVTLSCSQTLNHNVMYWYQQKSSQAPKLLFHYYDKDFNNEADTPDNFQSRRPNTSFCFLDIRSPGLGDTAMYLCATSTGISTDTQYFGPGTRLTVL.